The 5 T cell receptor beta chains in this list originate from one sample, sequenced in a study of shared clonotypes between healthy human individuals. Data came from immunoSEQ multiplex PCR; TCRdb stores just in-frame clones and leaves some out. The data show 600,000 to 750,000 clones, 90% seen once. The sample taken for sequencing was memory CD8+ T cells from PBMCs. As to subset: CD45RO+ cells pooled with CCR7-negative TemRA cells. The receptors were gathered from a man between 18 and 35 years old in good health. Some clones in this sample may be carry-over from other donors' samples.

V is TRBV10-1 and J is TRBJ2-2; 7 bases agree with TRBD1. The CDR3 extends over 15 amino acids. CDR1 is WNHNN, CDR2 SYGVQD, per germline (reference sequence). J was trimmed by 3 bases and V by 5 bases; bases with no gene match: 6. The chain's CDR3 is CASSYRDRDTGELFF. CDR3 nucleotides: TGCGCCAGCAGTTACCGGGACAGAGACACCGGGGAGCTGTTTTTT.

The V and J genes are TRBV6-1 and TRBJ2-7; D is undetermined. The CDR3 consists of 10 residues. V was pared by 10 bases and J by 2 bases, with 6 bases between. CDR1 and CDR2 (germline): MNHNS, SASEGT. The DNA for the CDR3 is TGTGCCACCCGCCCCTACGAGCAGTACTTC. Translation gives CATRPYEQYF.

The genes are TRBV6-4 and TRBJ1-1; D gene ambiguous. CDR1 MRHNA and CDR2 SNTAGT come from the germline V gene. V was pared by 2 bases and J by 6 bases, with 16 bases between. The CDR3 is made up of 15 amino acids. In DNA form, the CDR3 reads TGTGCCAGCAGTGACCCGAGGGAGGGATTCCCTGAAGCTTTCTTT. Amino acid sequence: CASSDPREGFPEAFF.

The V and J genes are TRBV4-1 and TRBJ1-1; no reliable D call. Trimming removed 5 bases at V and 5 bases at J, with 15 bases between. This CDR3 region has 14 residues. The germline gives CDR1 MGHRA, CDR2 YSYEKL. CDR3: CASSGPLRGTEAFF. In DNA form, the CDR3 reads TGCGCCAGCAGCGGGCCCCTCCGAGGGACTGAAGCTTTCTTT.

This sequence joins TRBV25-1 and TRBJ2-2; the D gene is possibly TRBD1 (6 bases). CDR1 and CDR2 (germline): MGHDK, SYGVNS. The V end was cut by 2 bases, the J end by 6 bases, with 13 bases between. The CDR3 totals 15 residues. CDR3 in DNA: TGTGCCAGCAGTGAAGGTCATTGGGGGCCCGGGGAGCTGTTTTTT. This codes for CASSEGHWGPGELFF.